The T cell receptor (beta chain) under discussion was sequenced for a study of T cells in Graves' hyperthyroidism and ophthalmopathy. In the study overall: Staff took peripheral blood when the initial diagnosis was made, before any treatment began.

Template material for amplifying TCR beta CDR3 regions consisted of RNA transcripts. During a first-round RT-PCR of the TCR CDR3, the HTBI primer set was used. TCRdb independently ran MiXCR on the multiplex PCR reads; one entry per CDR3 protein. The table lists fewer than 650,000 distinct CDR3 sequences, roughly 14% of them singletons. Sequencing was carried out using blood. The clonotype was recovered from a woman in her thirties with Graves' hyperthyroidism that later progressed to Graves' ophthalmopathy.

The chain's CDR3 is CASSPRGGPAETQYF. For the CDR3, the DNA is TGCGCCAGCAGCCCGCGGGGGGGCCCGGCGGAGACCCAGTACTTC. The genes are TRBV5-1 and TRBJ2-5, with 9 positions matching TRBD2. CDR3 length: 15 amino acids. CDR1 and CDR2 from the germline V gene are SGHRS and YFSETQ. The V gene end was trimmed by 4 bases and the J gene end by 5 bases; junction bases not matched to a gene: 9.